The 8 T cell receptor beta chains listed next were all sequenced from one sample in a study of PD-1 blockade in classical Hodgkin lymphoma (dated by TCRdb to the early 2020s). The library was made by the immunoSEQ multiplex PCR assay. The table comes from immuneACCESS by way of TCRdb, which keeps in-frame sequences with V and J called. Part of the clones is missing from these tables; in studies checked, under half for an unresolved V gene and the rest for unknown reasons. Present in this sample are about 25,000 clones, around 94% of which were seen just once. The top ten constitute about 3.9% of the sample. The time point label of this sample denotes: newly diagnosed, previously untreated cHL patient sample. Sequences were obtained from peripheral blood mononuclear cells (PBMCs). The receptors were sampled from a human donor with classical Hodgkin lymphoma.

The rearrangement links TRBV28 to TRBJ1-5; maybe TRBD1 (6 bases). Trimming left V 6 bases short and J 0 bases short, with 9 bases between. Germline assignment: CDR1 MDHEN and CDR2 SYDVKM. This CDR3 has 14 residues. CDR3 coding DNA: TGTGCCAGCAGATCAGGGGCTAGCAATCAGCCCCAGCATTTT. It specifies CASRSGASNQPQHF.

Only one count was recorded for this clone. This chain joins TRBV4-3 and TRBJ2-2; TRBD2 agrees at 9 bases. With V trimmed by 2 bases and J by 8 bases, 9 bases remained unmatched. The CDR3 contains 16 residues. Germline V lookup: CDR1 LGHNA, CDR2 YSLEER. The CDR3 DNA is TGCGCCAGCAGCCAAAACCTAGCGGGGCCCAGAGGGGAGCTGTTTTTT. This codes for CASSQNLAGPRGELFF.

The rearrangement joins TRBV30 to TRBJ1-6; no reliable D call. The CDR3 is made up of 13 amino acids. The V end was cut by 1 base, the J end by 10 bases, with 11 bases between. Per germline, CDR1 GTSNPN and CDR2 SVGIG (reference sequence). The CDR3 bases are TGTGCCTGGAGTGCTAAGGATGGATCACCCCTCCACTTT. It encodes CAWSAKDGSPLHF.

The genes are TRBV10-1 and TRBJ2-3; D is undetermined. Deletions cut 3 bases from V and 6 bases from J, with 7 bases between. Germline-derived CDR1 and CDR2 are WNHNN and SYGVQD (reference sequence). The CDR3 contains 12 residues. The CDR3: CASSERWDTQYF. The CDR3 DNA is TGCGCCAGCAGTGAACGGTGGGATACGCAGTATTTT.

V is TRBV28 and J is TRBJ2-3; maybe TRBD2 (6 bases). The V end lost 2 bases, the J end lost 0 bases, and 12 bases lay between the germline ends. The germline gives CDR1 MDHEN, CDR2 SYDVKM. The CDR3 covers 16 residues. The CDR3 loop reads CASSLRRAPSTDTQYF. The CDR3 coding sequence is TGTGCCAGCAGTTTAAGGAGGGCTCCTAGCACAGATACGCAGTATTTT. Full variable domain (rest looked up from reference TRBV28 and TRBJ2-3): DVKVTQSSRYLVKRTGEKVFLECVQDMDHENMFWYRQDPGLGLRLIYFSYDVKMKEKGDIPEGYSVSREKKERFSLILESASTNQTSMYLCASSLRRAPSTDTQYFGPGTRLTVL.

This chain joins TRBV6-6 and TRBJ2-7; 10 bases are a match to TRBD2. V shed 1 base and J 6 bases; nucleotides not matched to a gene: 6. Germline V gene sequence: CDR1 MNHNY, CDR2 SVGAGI (reference sequence). This CDR3 spans 15 amino acids. CDR3 amino acids: CASSYLSSGSLEQYF. The CDR3 DNA reads TGTGCCAGCAGTTACTTGTCTAGCGGGAGTCTCGAGCAGTACTTC.

The chain uses TRBV11-2 and TRBJ1-5, with D perhaps matching TRBD1 (6 bases). Trimming stripped 5 bases from V and 1 base from J, with 12 bases between. The CDR3 spans 15 residues. The germline V gene has CDR1 SGHAT and CDR2 FQNNGV. In DNA form, the CDR3 reads TGTGCCAGCAGCCCCGGGGGGGCGAGCAATCAGCCCCAGCATTTT. Protein sequence: CASSPGGASNQPQHF.

This clone appeared a single time. The chain employs TRBV4-1 and TRBJ2-3; weak D call: TRBD2 (6 bases). The germline V gene has CDR1 MGHRA and CDR2 YSYEKL. Trimming removed 0 bases at V and 2 bases at J, with 15 bases between. The CDR3 runs 17 residues. The CDR3 region has the DNA TGCGCCAGCAGCCAAGAGGAGGCGGGGACCCTCACAGATACGCAGTATTTT. This sequence encodes CASSQEEAGTLTDTQYF.